This entry features one T cell receptor (beta chain) sequence. The antigen is undetermined. The data belong to a study of cytomegalovirus exposure and HLA in healthy donors. Whole-study findings and limits: Earlier results showed most TCR beta V segments being productive about 87% or about 30% of the time. The authors assumed roughly uniform sequencing depth across donors for presence/absence analyses. Most subjects' HLA-A and HLA-B alleles were reportedly predicted from TCR beta sequences.

The donors (healthy individuals) were bone marrow donors. Germline values: CDR1 MNHEY, CDR2 SMNVEV (reference sequence). This CDR3 region has 18 residues. Trimming cost V 10 bases and J 0 bases; bases outside gene matches: 16. The primer mix had 60 Vbeta and 13 Jbeta primers. TCRdb's copy holds only in-frame clones and misses some; the assay was immunoSEQ multiplex PCR. In all, the sample yields 180,000 or so clones. This chain links TRBV27 with TRBJ2-3, with 10 bases aligning to TRBD1. Input material: PBMCs. The TCR originated in a woman aged 18-29 years in good health and CMV-seropositive. CDR3 sequence (DNA): TGTGCCACCAAGGACAGGGGGGTAGTCACCTTTAGCACAGATACGCAGTATTTT. Translated, it gives CATKDRGVVTFSTDTQYF.